A single sample is the source of the 13 T cell receptor beta chains below, sequenced in a study of T cell responses to AZD1222 COVID-19 vaccine. Clones were read by immunoSEQ multiplex PCR, and TCRdb kept only the in-frame ones, dropping some. The sample holds around 180,000 clones, 85% to 90% seen once. This material consisted of peripheral blood, taken on day 0 of AZD1222 vaccination. These TCRs come from an adult in good health.

The chain carries TRBV16 and TRBJ1-1; no clear D. The germline V gene has CDR1 KGHSY and CDR2 FQNENV. This CDR3 comprises 15 residues. With 1 base removed from V and 3 bases from J, the gap between germline ends came to 12 bases. CDR3 sequence: CASSQFAVLDTEAFF. CDR3 in DNA: TGTGCCAGCAGCCAATTCGCGGTTTTGGACACTGAAGCTTTCTTT.

V usage is TRBV7-2 and J usage is TRBJ2-7, with TRBD2 identical over 12 bases. The V and J ends lost 5 bases and 0 bases, in that order; junction bases with no gene match: 8. The CDR3 contains 17 residues. Germline V gene sequence: CDR1 SGHTA, CDR2 FQGNSA. The CDR3 loop is CASSQRTSGDPSYEQYF. CDR3 DNA: TGTGCCAGCAGCCAAAGGACTAGCGGGGACCCCTCCTACGAGCAGTACTTC. The whole variable domain, filled in from reference TRBV7-2 and TRBJ2-7, reads GAGVSQSPSNKVTEKGKDVELRCDPISGHTALYWYRQSLGQGLEFLIYFQGNSAPDKSGLPSDRFSAERTGGSVSTLTIQRTQQEDSAVYLCASSQRTSGDPSYEQYFGPGTRLTVT.

The chain uses TRBV28 and TRBJ1-2, with D tentatively TRBD1 (5 bases). CDR1 and CDR2 from the germline V gene are MDHEN and SYDVKM. This CDR3 has 15 amino acids. The V gene lost 2 bases and the J gene lost 2 bases, with 12 bases spanning the gap. The CDR3 DNA reads TGTGCCAGCAGTTTAACGAGACAGCTCAACTATGGCTACACCTTC. This translates into CASSLTRQLNYGYTF.

The chain couples TRBV19 to TRBJ1-2; D might be TRBD1 (6 bases). V was trimmed by 6 bases and J by 3 bases, leaving 20 bases between them. Per the germline V gene, CDR1 is LNHDA and CDR2 is SQIVND (reference sequence). The CDR3 contains 16 residues. For the CDR3, the DNA is TGTGCCAGTAGCCCAGGGGAACACTCTGGGGACTATGGCTACACCTTC. Protein product: CASSPGEHSGDYGYTF. Combining the CDR3 with reference TRBV19 and TRBJ1-2 gives the whole variable domain DGGITQSPKYLFRKEGQNVTLSCEQNLNHDAMYWYRQDPGQGLRLIYYSQIVNDFQKGDIAEGYSVSREKKESFPLTVTSAQKNPTAFYLCASSPGEHSGDYGYTFGSGTRLTVV.

CDR3 bases: TGCGCCAGCAGCTTGGTCGGGACAGACTACAATGAGCAGTTCTTC. Translated, it gives CASSLVGTDYNEQFF. The chain recombines TRBV5-1 with TRBJ2-1; 7 bases are shared with TRBD1. Germline CDR1 is SGHRS and CDR2 is YFSETQ. After removal of 0 bases from V and 3 bases from J, the junction contained 3 bases not matched to a gene. The CDR3 is 15 amino acids.

The genes are TRBV6-5 and TRBJ2-2, with TRBD1 matching over 11 bases. Germline V gives CDR1 MNHEY, CDR2 SVGAGI. J lost 6 bases, V lost 6 bases, and 3 bases had no gene match. CDR3 size: 14 residues. The CDR3 coding sequence is TGTGCCAGCAGCGGGACAGGGGGGTCCGGGGAGCTGTTTTTT. It encodes CASSGTGGSGELFF.

This clone has only a few counts. V gene TRBV5-5 combines with J gene TRBJ1-3; TRBD1 is a possible D gene (6 bases). Trimming removed 0 bases at V and 3 bases at J, with 13 bases between. Germline-derived CDR1 and CDR2 are SGHKS and YYEKEE (reference sequence). The CDR3 contains 16 residues. CDR3 bases: TGTGCCAGCAGCTTGGACGGGGGCTCAAGTGGAAACACCATATATTTT. This sequence encodes CASSLDGGSSGNTIYF.

The chain combines TRBV3-1 (or the pseudogene TRBV3-2) with TRBJ2-2; perhaps TRBD2 as D (6 bases). The CDR3 totals 15 residues. The germline V gene has CDR1 LGHDT and CDR2 YNNKEL (reference sequence). The V end lost 3 bases, the J end lost 2 bases, and 10 bases lay between the germline ends. CDR3 nucleotides: TGTGCCAGCAGCCACCGGGACTCAAACACCGGGGAGCTGTTTTTT. Encoded protein: CASSHRDSNTGELFF.

CDR3 protein: CASSLGGPGPYEQYF. The CDR3 DNA reads as TGTGCCAGCAGCTTGGGGGGCCCCGGCCCCTACGAGCAGTACTTC. The rearrangement joins TRBV5-6 to TRBJ2-7, with a possible D match to TRBD1 (5 bases). Germline loops: CDR1 SGHDT, CDR2 YYEEEE. The CDR3 is 15 amino acids. The ends were cut back, 0 bases at V and 2 bases at J, with 12 bases in the middle.

This CDR3 is CASSRGGYNEQFF. CDR3 bases: TGCGCCAGCAGCCGGGGGGGCTACAATGAGCAGTTCTTC. The rearrangement joins TRBV10-1 to TRBJ2-1; 8 bases match TRBD2. This CDR3 is 13 amino acids long. Germline CDR1 is WNHNN and CDR2 is SYGVQD (reference sequence). J was trimmed by 3 bases and V by 6 bases; bases with no gene match: 1.

This chain connects TRBV7-3 to TRBJ2-7; D ambiguous. Trimming stripped 8 bases from V and 2 bases from J, with 19 bases between. This CDR3 spans 15 amino acids. Looked up from germline, CDR1 is SGHTA and CDR2 is FQGTGA. This chain's CDR3 is CASSLLAAEAYEQYF. CDR3 in DNA: TGTGCCAGCTCCCTTTTGGCAGCAGAAGCCTACGAGCAGTACTTC.

The V gene is TRBV30, the J gene TRBJ1-3; tentative D call: TRBD1 (5 bases). This CDR3 contains 14 residues. Germline-derived CDR1 and CDR2 are GTSNPN and SVGIG (reference sequence). V dropped 1 base and J dropped 3 bases, with 10 bases sitting between them. CDR3 sequence (DNA): TGTGCCTGGAGTGCTAGGGGCGGTGGAAACACCATATATTTT. Its protein product is CAWSARGGGNTIYF.

This sequence joins TRBV2 and TRBJ2-7; D call uncertain. With 8 bases removed from V and 3 bases from J, the gap between germline ends came to 8 bases. This CDR3 has 11 residues. CDR1 is SNHLY, CDR2 FYNNEI, per germline. The CDR3: CASSGRYEQYV. Here the CDR3 DNA reads TGTGCCAGCTCGGGCCGCTACGAGCAGTACGTC.